A selection of T cell receptor beta chains follows, all from one sample in a study of shared clonotypes between healthy human individuals. Generated by immunoSEQ multiplex PCR, the TCRdb table keeps only in-frame clones and is missing some. The sample lists a few million clones; roughly 92% were seen once. The specimen was naive CD4+ T cells sorted from blood. The receptors shown here come from a young man in good health. The CDR3 runs from the conserved cysteine through the conserved F or W. A D gene is named only where the DNA matches it firmly. Clone size is not always given. Where it is, it says once, few, many or a class for expanded clones.

CDR3aa,len,d_gene,abundance,v_gene
CASSLGQNTGELFF,14,.,.,TRBV7-2
CASSYTGIQETQYF,14,.,.,TRBV7-2
CASSPPVGTASTEAFF,16,.,.,TRBV18
CASSFGTTGATEAFF,15,.,.,TRBV28
CASSQGQGATNEKLFF,16,.,.,TRBV4-1
CATRGGVLNTEAFF,14,.,.,TRBV28
CASSLAGTGNTIYF,14,.,.,TRBV7-9
CASRAPGNAGELFF,14,.,.,TRBV6-1
CASSTSNQPQHF,12,.,few,TRBV6-5
CASSSQRLAGYEQYF,15,TRBD2,.,TRBV7-2
CASSLPTSGAQFF,13,TRBD2,.,TRBV28
CASSSRDNQPQHF,13,.,.,TRBV6-6
CASSPEATGANVLTF,15,.,.,TRBV7-2
CASRAYFTGTGELFF,15,.,.,TRBV27
CASSLKGGKQFF,12,.,.,TRBV28
CASSSSGGQRNEKLFF,16,TRBD1,.,TRBV7-9
CASSPTRKDYEQYF,14,.,.,TRBV18
CASTVDTRGETQYF,14,.,.,TRBV6-1
CASSPATGFASPLHF,15,.,.,TRBV27
CASSTSGGGNTEAFF,15,TRBD1,.,TRBV5-1
CASSPVGRNTEAFF,14,.,.,TRBV4-1
CASSVTGTSGTDTQYF,16,TRBD2,.,TRBV5-1
CASSPQGTSGNIQYF,15,TRBD1,.,TRBV7-3
CASSAGSGGTDTQYF,15,TRBD2,.,TRBV2
CASSTGTGGATDTQYF,16,TRBD1,.,TRBV2
CASSLEAGGGDTQYF,15,TRBD2,once,TRBV5-4
CASSQDLAAYEQYF,14,TRBD2,.,TRBV4-3